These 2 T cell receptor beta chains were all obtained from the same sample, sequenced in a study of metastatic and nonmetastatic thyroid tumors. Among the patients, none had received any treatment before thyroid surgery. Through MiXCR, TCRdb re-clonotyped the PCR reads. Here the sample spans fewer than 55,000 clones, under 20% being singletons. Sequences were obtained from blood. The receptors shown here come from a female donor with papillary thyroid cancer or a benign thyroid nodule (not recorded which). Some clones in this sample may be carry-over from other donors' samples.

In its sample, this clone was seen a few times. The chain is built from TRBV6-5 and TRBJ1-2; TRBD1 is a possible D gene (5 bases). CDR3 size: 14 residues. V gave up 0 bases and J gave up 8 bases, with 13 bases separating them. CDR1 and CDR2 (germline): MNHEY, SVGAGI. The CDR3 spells CASSYSARGGGYTF. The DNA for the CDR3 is TGTGCCAGCAGTTACTCAGCTCGGGGGGGAGGCTACACCTTC.

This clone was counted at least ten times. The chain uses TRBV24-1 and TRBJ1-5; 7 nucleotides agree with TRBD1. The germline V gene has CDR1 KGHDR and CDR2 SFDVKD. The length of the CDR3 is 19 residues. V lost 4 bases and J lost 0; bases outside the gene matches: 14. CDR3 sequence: CATSEAGTAQFYSNQPQHF. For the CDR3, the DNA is TGTGCCACCAGTGAGGCCGGGACAGCGCAGTTTTATAGCAATCAGCCCCAGCATTTT.